The rows below give T cell receptor beta chains drawn from one sample of a study of blood T cell repertoires in COVID-19. Profiling relied on immunoSEQ multiplex PCR, and the TCRdb table lists in-frame clones only, not all of them. The data contain approximately 150,000 clones, roughly 89% of them singletons. The sequencing input was peripheral blood. These receptors were taken from a woman in her forties or fifties with acute or convalescent COVID-19. The CDR3 runs from the conserved cysteine through the conserved F or W. A D gene is named only where the DNA matches it firmly. Size is stated for part of the rows, as once, few or many counts, or as a class when the clone is expanded.

D	size	J	V	CDR3	DNA
NA	NA	TRBJ1-2	TRBV7-2	CASSPDTNYGYTF	TGTGCCAGCAGCCCGGACACAAACTATGGCTACACCTTC
NA	NA	TRBJ2-6	TRBV11-2	CASSLGWLSGANVLTF	TGTGCCAGCAGCTTAGGATGGCTCTCTGGGGCCAACGTCCTGACTTTC
NA	NA	TRBJ2-5	TRBV30	CAWGAGAQETQYF	TGTGCCTGGGGGGCGGGTGCCCAAGAGACCCAGTACTTC
NA	NA	TRBJ1-5	TRBV7-9	CASSALGGPQHF	TGTGCCAGCAGCGCTTTGGGGGGGCCCCAGCATTTT
TRBD2	NA	TRBJ2-1	TRBV23-1	CASSQRGTSGNNEQFF	TGCGCCAGCAGTCAACGGGGGACTAGCGGGAACAATGAGCAGTTCTTC
NA	NA	TRBJ2-3	TRBV11-2	CASSHSGSTDTQYF	TGTGCCAGCAGCCATAGCGGTTCCACAGATACGCAGTATTTT
TRBD2	NA	TRBJ2-7	TRBV6-5	CAINPLAGGPGEQYF	TGTGCCATAAATCCACTAGCGGGGGGGCCGGGCGAGCAGTACTTC
TRBD1	NA	TRBJ1-3	TRBV6-1	CASSEATGGLDTIYF	TGTGCCAGCAGTGAAGCGACAGGGGGCTTAGACACCATATATTTT
NA	few	TRBJ1-5	TRBV4-2	CASSNYEQAGYSNQPQHF	TGTGCCAGCAGCAATTACGAACAGGCAGGGTATAGCAATCAGCCCCAGCATTTT
TRBD2	NA	TRBJ2-7	TRBV9	CASSDGTNGRAYEQYF	TGTGCCAGCAGCGACGGGACTAACGGGAGGGCTTACGAGCAGTACTTC
NA	NA	TRBJ2-7	TRBV5-4	CASSLAGDSYEQYF	TGTGCCAGCAGCTTGGCGGGTGACTCCTACGAGCAGTACTTC
NA	NA	TRBJ1-6	TRBV27	CASSFWAGSSYNSPLHF	TGTGCCAGCAGTTTCTGGGCAGGTAGCTCCTATAATTCACCCCTCCACTTT
NA	NA	TRBJ2-6	TRBV7-3	CASSVGQSSGANVLTF	TGTGCCAGCAGCGTAGGACAGAGCTCTGGGGCCAACGTCCTGACTTTC
NA	NA	TRBJ2-3	TRBV6-5	CASSRAEDTQYF	TGTGCCAGCAGCCGAGCCGAAGATACGCAGTATTTT
TRBD1	NA	TRBJ1-5	TRBV19	CASTSGQFNQPQHF	TGTGCCAGTACCTCGGGACAGTTCAATCAGCCCCAGCATTTT
TRBD2	NA	TRBJ2-3	TRBV11-1	CASSFNSGGVDTQYF	TGTGCCAGCAGCTTTAACAGCGGGGGGGTAGATACGCAGTATTTT
TRBD1	NA	TRBJ2-7	TRBV18	CASSPGQGKYEQYF	TGTGCCAGCTCACCAGGACAGGGGAAGTACGAGCAGTACTTC
NA	NA	TRBJ2-1	TRBV7-3	CASSLLRDNEQFF	TGTGCCAGCAGCCTACTCCGGGACAATGAGCAGTTCTTC
TRBD1	NA	TRBJ1-1	TRBV6-2/TRBV6-3	CASSYSEGADTEAFF	TGTGCCAGCAGTTACTCGGAGGGGGCCGACACTGAAGCTTTCTTT
NA	NA	TRBJ1-1	TRBV4-3	CASSQGGVGLDTEAFF	TGCGCCAGCAGCCAAGGGGGGGTAGGGCTGGACACTGAAGCTTTCTTT
NA	few	TRBJ2-5	TRBV5-4	CASRPGGVQETQYF	TGTGCCAGCAGGCCAGGCGGGGTACAAGAGACCCAGTACTTC
NA	few	TRBJ1-2	TRBV7-2	CASSLVSTAHGGYTF	TGTGCCAGCAGCTTAGTTAGTACAGCCCACGGTGGCTACACCTTC
NA	NA	TRBJ1-1	TRBV28	CAYKGVSDTEAFF	TGTGCCTATAAAGGGGTGTCGGACACTGAAGCTTTCTTT
NA	NA	TRBJ1-2	TRBV5-1	CASSLTSHYGYTF	TGCGCCAGCAGCTTAACCAGTCACTATGGCTACACCTTC
NA	NA	TRBJ1-5	TRBV18	CASSPTSDQPQHF	TGTGCCAGCTCACCGACTTCGGATCAGCCCCAGCATTTT
TRBD1	once	TRBJ1-5	TRBV6-5	CASRIPGQGNQPQHF	TGTGCCAGCAGAATACCGGGACAGGGGAATCAGCCCCAGCATTTT